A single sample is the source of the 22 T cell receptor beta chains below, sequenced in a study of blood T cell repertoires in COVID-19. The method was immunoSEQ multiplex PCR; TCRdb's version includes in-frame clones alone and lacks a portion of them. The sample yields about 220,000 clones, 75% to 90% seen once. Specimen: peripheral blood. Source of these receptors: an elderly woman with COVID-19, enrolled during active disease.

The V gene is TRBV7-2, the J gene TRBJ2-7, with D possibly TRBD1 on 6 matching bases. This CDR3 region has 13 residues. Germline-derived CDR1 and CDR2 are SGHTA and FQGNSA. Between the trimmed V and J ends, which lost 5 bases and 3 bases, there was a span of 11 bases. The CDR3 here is CASSRTVSYEQYF. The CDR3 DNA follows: TGTGCCAGCAGCCGGACAGTTAGCTACGAGCAGTACTTC.

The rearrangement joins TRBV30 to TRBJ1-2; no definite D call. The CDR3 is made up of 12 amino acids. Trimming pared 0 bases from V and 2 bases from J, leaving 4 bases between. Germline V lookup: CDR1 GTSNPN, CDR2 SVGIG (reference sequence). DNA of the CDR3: TGTGCCTGGAGTGTACAAAACTATGGCTACACCTTC. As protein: CAWSVQNYGYTF.

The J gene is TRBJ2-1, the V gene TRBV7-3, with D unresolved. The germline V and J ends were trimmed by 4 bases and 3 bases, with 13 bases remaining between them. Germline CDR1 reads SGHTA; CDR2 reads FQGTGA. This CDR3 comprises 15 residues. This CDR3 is CASSSTHAGYNEQFF. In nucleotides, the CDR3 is TGTGCCAGCAGCTCCACCCACGCCGGCTACAATGAGCAGTTCTTC. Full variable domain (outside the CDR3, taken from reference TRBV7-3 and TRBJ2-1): GAGVSQTPSNKVTEKGKYVELRCDPISGHTALYWYRQSLGQGPEFLIYFQGTGAADDSGLPNDRFFAVRPEGSVSTLKIQRTERGDSAVYLCASSSTHAGYNEQFFGPGTRLTVL.

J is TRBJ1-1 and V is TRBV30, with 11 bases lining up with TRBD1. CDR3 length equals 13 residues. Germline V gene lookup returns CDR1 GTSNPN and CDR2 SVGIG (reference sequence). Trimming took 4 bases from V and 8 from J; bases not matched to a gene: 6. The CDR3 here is CAWTGQGAGEAFF. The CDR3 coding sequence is TGTGCCTGGACCGGACAGGGGGCCGGAGAAGCTTTCTTT.

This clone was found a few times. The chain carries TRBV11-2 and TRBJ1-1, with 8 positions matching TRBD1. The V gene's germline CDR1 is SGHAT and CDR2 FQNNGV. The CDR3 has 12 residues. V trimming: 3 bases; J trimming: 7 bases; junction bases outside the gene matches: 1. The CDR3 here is CASSLGQVEAFF. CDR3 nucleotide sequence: TGTGCCAGCAGCTTGGGACAGGTTGAAGCTTTCTTT.

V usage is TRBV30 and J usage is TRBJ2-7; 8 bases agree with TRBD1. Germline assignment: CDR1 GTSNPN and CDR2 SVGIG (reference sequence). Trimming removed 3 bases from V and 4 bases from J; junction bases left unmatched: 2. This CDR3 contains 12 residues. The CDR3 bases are TGTGCCTGGAGGACAGGGGTGTACGAGCAGTACTTC. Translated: CAWRTGVYEQYF. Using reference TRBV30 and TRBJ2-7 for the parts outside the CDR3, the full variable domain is SQTIHQWPATLVQPVGSPLSLECTVEGTSNPNLYWYRQAAGRGLQLLFYSVGIGQISSEVPQNLSASRPQDRQFILSSKKLLLSDSGFYLCAWRTGVYEQYFGPGTRLTVT.

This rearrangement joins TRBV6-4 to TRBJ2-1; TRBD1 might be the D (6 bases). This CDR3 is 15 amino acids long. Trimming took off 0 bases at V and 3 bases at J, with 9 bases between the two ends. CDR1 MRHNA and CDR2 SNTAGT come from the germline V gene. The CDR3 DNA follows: TGTGCCAGCAGTGACTCGGGGGCCGGCTACAATGAGCAGTTCTTC. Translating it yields CASSDSGAGYNEQFF.

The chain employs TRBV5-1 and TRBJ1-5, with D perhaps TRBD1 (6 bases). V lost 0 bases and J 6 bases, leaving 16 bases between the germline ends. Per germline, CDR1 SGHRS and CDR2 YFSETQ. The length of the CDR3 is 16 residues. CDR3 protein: CASSLEVGAGSQPQHF. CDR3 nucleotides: TGCGCCAGCAGCTTGGAAGTGGGGGCAGGGAGTCAGCCCCAGCATTTT. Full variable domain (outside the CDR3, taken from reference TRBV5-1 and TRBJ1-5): KAGVTQTPRYLIKTRGQQVTLSCSPISGHRSVSWYQQTPGQGLQFLFEYFSETQRNKGNFPGRFSGRQFSNSRSEMNVSTLELGDSALYLCASSLEVGAGSQPQHFGDGTRLSIL.

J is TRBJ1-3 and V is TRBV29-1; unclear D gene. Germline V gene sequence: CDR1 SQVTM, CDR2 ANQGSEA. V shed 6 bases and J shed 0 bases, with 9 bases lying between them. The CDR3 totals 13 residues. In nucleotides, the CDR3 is TGCAGCGTCGTAACAGTCTCTGGAAACACCATATATTTT. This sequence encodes CSVVTVSGNTIYF.

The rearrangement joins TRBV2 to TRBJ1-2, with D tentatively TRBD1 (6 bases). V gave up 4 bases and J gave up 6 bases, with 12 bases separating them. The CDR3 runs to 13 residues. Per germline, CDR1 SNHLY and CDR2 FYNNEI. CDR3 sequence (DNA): TGTGCCAGCAGTGTTACAGGGAGAGATGGCTACACCTTC. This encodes CASSVTGRDGYTF.

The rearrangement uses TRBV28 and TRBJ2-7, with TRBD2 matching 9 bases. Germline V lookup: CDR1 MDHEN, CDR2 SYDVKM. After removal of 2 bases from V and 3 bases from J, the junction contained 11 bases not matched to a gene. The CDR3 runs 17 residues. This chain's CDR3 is CASSLLGGLADIYEQYF. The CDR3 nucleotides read TGTGCCAGCAGTTTACTAGGGGGACTAGCCGATATCTACGAGCAGTACTTC. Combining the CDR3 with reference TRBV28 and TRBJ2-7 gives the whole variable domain DVKVTQSSRYLVKRTGEKVFLECVQDMDHENMFWYRQDPGLGLRLIYFSYDVKMKEKGDIPEGYSVSREKKERFSLILESASTNQTSMYLCASSLLGGLADIYEQYFGPGTRLTVT.

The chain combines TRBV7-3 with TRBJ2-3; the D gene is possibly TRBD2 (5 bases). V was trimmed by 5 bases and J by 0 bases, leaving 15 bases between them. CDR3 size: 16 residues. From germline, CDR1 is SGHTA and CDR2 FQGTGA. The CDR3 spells CASSPNGRTSTDTQYF. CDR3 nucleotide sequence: TGTGCCAGCAGCCCGAACGGGCGGACTAGCACAGATACGCAGTATTTT.

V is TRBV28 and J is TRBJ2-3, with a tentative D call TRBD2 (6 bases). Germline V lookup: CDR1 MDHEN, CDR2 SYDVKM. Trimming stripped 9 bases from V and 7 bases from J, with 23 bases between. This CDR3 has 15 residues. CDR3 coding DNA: TGTGCCAGTACACCGATCAGGAGGGGCAGAAATACGCAGTATTTT. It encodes CASTPIRRGRNTQYF.

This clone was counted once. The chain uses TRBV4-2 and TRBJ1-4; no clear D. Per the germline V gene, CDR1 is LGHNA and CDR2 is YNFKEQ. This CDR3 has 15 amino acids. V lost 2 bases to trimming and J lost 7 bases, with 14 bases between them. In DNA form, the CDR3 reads TGTGCCAGCAGCCAAATGGAGAGGAGAGGTGAAAAACTGTTTTTT. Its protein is CASSQMERRGEKLFF.

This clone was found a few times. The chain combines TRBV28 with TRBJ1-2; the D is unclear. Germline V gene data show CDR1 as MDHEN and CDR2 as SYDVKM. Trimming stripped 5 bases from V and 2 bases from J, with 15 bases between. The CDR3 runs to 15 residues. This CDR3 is CASSRFAGSNYGYTF. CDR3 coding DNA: TGTGCCAGCAGTCGATTCGCGGGGTCGAACTATGGCTACACCTTC.

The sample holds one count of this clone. CDR3 bases: TGCGCCAGCAGCTCCAGGGGCCGCGAAGAAAAACTGTTTTTT. Its protein product is CASSSRGREEKLFF. This chain uses TRBV5-1 with TRBJ1-4; tentative D call: TRBD1 (6 bases). Germline CDR1 is SGHRS and CDR2 is YFSETQ. Trimming removed 3 bases at V and 8 bases at J, with 14 bases between. This CDR3 has 14 amino acids.

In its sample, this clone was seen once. The CDR3 sequence: CASSFREDTEAFF. The CDR3, as DNA: TGTGCCAGCAGTTTTAGGGAGGACACTGAAGCTTTCTTT. The chain joins TRBV5-4 to TRBJ1-1; no firm D call. The ends were cut back, 5 bases at V and 3 bases at J, with 11 bases in the middle. Per germline, CDR1 SGHNT and CDR2 YYREEE (reference sequence). CDR3 length: 13 amino acids.

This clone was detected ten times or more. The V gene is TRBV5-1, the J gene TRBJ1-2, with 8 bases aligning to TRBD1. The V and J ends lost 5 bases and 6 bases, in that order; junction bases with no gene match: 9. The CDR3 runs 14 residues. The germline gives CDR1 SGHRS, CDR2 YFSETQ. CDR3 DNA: TGCGCCAGCAGTTCCGACGGGACAGGAGATGGCTACACCTTC. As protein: CASSSDGTGDGYTF.

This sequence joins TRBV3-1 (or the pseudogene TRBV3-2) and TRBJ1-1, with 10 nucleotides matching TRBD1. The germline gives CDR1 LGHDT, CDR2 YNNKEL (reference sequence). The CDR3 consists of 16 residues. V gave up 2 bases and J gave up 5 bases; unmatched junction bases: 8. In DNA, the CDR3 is TGTGCCAGCAGCCAAAGACCGGGACAGGGGATGACTGAAGCTTTCTTT. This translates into CASSQRPGQGMTEAFF.

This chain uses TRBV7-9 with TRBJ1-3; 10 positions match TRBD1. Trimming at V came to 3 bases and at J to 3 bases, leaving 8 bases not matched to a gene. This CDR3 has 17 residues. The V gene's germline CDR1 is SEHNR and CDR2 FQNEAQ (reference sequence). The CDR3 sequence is CASSFGGTGEDGNTIYF. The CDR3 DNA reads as TGTGCCAGCAGCTTTGGAGGGACAGGGGAGGATGGAAACACCATATATTTT.

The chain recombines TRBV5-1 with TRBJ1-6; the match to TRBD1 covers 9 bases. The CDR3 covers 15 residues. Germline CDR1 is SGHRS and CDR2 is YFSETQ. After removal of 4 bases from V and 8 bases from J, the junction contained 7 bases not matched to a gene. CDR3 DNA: TGCGCCAGCAGCCGAGGACAGGGGTATGATTCACCCCTCCACTTT. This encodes CASSRGQGYDSPLHF.

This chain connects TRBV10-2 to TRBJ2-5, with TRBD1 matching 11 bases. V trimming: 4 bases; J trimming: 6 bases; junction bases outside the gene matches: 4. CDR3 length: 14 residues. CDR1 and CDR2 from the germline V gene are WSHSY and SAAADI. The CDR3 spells CASSGTGGRKTQYF. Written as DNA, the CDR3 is TGCGCCAGCAGTGGGACAGGGGGCCGGAAGACCCAGTACTTC.